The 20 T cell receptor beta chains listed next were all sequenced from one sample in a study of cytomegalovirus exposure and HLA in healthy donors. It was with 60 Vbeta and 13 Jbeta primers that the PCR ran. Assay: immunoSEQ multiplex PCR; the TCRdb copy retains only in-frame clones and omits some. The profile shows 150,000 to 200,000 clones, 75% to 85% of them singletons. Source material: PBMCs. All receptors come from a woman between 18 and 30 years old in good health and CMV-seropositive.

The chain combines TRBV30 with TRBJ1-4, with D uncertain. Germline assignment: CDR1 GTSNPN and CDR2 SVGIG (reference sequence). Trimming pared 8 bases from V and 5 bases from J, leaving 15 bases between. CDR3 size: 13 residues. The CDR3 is CARASSGNEKLFF. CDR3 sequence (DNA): TGTGCCCGAGCCTCCAGCGGGAATGAAAAACTGTTTTTT.

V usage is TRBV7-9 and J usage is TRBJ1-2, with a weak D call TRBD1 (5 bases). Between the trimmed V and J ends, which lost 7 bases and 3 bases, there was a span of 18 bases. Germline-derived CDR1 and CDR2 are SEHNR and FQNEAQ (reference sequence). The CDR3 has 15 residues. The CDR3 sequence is CASTSPAGRDYGYTF. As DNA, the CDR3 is TGTGCCAGCACGTCCCCCGCGGGGCGGGACTATGGCTACACCTTC. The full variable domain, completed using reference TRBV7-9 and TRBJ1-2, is DTGVSQNPRHKITKRGQNVTFRCDPISEHNRLYWYRQTLGQGPEFLTYFQNEAQLEKSRLLSDRFSAERPKGSFSTLEIQRTEQGDSAMYLCASTSPAGRDYGYTFGSGTRLTVV.

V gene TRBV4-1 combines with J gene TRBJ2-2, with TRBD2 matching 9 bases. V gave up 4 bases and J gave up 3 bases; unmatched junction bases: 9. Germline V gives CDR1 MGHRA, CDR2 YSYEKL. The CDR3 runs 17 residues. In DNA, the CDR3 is TGCGCCAGCAGCCCGAGGGAAGCGGGGGGCCACACCGGGGAGCTGTTTTTT. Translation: CASSPREAGGHTGELFF.

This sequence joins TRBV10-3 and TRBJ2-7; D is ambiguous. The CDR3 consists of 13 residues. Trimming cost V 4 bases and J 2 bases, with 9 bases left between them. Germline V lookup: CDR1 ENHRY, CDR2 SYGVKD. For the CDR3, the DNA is TGTGCCATCAGTGCCAGGATGACCTACGAGCAGTACGTC. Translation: CAISARMTYEQYV.

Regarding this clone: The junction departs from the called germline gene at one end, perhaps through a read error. The CDR3 loop is CASSFSEVGELFF. The CDR3 nucleotides read TGTGCTAGCAGCTTTAGCGAGGTCGGGGAGCTGTTTTTT. The chain combines TRBV7-7 with TRBJ2-2; D may be TRBD2 (5 bases). Germline CDR1 reads SSHAT; CDR2 reads FNYEAQ (reference sequence). The CDR3 spans 13 residues.

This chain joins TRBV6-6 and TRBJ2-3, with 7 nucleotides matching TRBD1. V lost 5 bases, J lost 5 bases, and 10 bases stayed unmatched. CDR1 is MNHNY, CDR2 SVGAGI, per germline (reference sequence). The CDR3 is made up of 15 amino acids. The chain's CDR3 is CASSPSRGRVDTQYF. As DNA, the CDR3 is TGTGCCAGCAGTCCATCTAGGGGGCGTGTAGATACGCAGTATTTT.

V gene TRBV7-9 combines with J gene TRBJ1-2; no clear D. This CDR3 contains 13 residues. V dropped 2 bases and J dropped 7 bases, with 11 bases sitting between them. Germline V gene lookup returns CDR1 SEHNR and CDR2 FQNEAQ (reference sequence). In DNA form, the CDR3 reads TGTGCCAGCAGCTTAACTACAGCGGCTGGCTACACCTTC. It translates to CASSLTTAAGYTF.

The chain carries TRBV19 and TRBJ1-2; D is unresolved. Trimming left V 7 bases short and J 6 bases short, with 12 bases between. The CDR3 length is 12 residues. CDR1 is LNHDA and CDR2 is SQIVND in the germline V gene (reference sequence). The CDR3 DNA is TGTGCCAGTACGGAATGGGCGAATGGCTACACCTTC. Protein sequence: CASTEWANGYTF.

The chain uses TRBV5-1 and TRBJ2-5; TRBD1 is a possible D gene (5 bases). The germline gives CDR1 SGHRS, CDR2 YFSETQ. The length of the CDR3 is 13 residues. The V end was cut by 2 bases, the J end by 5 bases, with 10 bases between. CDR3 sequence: CASSFDRYETQYF. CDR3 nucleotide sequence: TGCGCCAGCAGCTTTGACAGATATGAGACCCAGTACTTC.

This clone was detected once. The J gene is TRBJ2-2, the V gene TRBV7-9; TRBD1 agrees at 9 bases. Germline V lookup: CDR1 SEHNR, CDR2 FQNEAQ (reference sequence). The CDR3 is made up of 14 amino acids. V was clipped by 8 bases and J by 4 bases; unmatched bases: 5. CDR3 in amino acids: CASGGTGTTGELFF. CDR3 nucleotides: TGTGCCAGCGGGGGGACAGGGACCACCGGGGAGCTGTTTTTT.

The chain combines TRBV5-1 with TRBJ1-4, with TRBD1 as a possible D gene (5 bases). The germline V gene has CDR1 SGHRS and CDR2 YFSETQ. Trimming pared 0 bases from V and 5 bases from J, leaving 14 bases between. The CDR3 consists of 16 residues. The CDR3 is CASSLGDPGGNEKLFF. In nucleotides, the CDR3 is TGCGCCAGCAGCTTGGGAGACCCCGGGGGGAATGAAAAACTGTTTTTT.

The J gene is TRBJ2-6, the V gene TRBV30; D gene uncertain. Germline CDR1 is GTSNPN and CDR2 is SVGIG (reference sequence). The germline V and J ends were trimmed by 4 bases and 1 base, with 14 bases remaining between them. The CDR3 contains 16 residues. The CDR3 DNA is TGTGCCTGGACGCCAATAAGCTTGTCTGGGGCCAACGTCCTGACTTTC. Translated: CAWTPISLSGANVLTF.

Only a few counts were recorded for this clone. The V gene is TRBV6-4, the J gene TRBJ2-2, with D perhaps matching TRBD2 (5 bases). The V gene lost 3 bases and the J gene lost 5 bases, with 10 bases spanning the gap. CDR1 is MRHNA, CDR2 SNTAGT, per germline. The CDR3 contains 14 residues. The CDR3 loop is CASSDGSATGELFF. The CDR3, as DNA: TGTGCCAGCAGTGATGGTAGCGCAACCGGGGAGCTGTTTTTT.

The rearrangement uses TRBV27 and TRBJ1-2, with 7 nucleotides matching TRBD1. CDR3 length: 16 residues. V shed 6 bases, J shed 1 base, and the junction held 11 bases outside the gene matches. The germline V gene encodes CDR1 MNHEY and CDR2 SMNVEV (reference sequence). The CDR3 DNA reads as TGTGCCAGCAGAATGACATCGGGACAGCTTAACTATGGCTACACCTTC. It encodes CASRMTSGQLNYGYTF.

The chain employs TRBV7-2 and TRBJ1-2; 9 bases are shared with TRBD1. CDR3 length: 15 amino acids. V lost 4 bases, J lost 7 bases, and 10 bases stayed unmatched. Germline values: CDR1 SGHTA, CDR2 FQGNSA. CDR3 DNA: TGTGCCAGCAGCTCTGCCGTAGGACAGGGGTTTGGCTACACCTTC. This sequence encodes CASSSAVGQGFGYTF.

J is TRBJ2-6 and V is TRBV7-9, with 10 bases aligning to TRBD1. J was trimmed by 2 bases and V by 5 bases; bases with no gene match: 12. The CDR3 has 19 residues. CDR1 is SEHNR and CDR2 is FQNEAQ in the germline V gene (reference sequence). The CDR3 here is CASSPIPTGGVTGANVLTF. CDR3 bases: TGTGCCAGCAGCCCAATCCCGACAGGGGGCGTAACTGGGGCCAACGTCCTGACTTTC.

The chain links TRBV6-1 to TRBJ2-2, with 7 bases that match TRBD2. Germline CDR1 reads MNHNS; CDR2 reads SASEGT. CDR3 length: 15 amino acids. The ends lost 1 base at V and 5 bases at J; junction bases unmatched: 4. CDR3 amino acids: CASSEELGGTGELFF. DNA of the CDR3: TGTGCCAGCAGTGAAGAGTTGGGGGGGACCGGGGAGCTGTTTTTT.

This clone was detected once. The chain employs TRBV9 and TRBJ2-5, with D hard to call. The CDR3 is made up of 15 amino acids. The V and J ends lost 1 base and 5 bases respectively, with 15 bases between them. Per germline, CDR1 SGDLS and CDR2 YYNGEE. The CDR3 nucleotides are TGTGCCAGCAGCGTATCGCCTAGTATGGTGGAGACCCAGTACTTC. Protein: CASSVSPSMVETQYF.

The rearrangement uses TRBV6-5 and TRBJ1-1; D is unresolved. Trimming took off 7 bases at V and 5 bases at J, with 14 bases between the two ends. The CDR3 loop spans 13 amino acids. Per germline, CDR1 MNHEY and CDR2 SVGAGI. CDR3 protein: CASTIGPGTEAFF. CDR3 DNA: TGTGCCAGCACCATAGGGCCGGGAACTGAAGCTTTCTTT.

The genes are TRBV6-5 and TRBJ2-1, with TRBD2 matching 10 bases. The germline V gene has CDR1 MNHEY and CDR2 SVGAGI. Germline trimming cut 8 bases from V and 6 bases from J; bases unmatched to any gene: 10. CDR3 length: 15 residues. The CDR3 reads CASDFSGGRGNEQFF. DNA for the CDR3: TGTGCCAGCGATTTTAGCGGGGGGCGGGGCAATGAGCAGTTCTTC.